The clone carrying this T cell receptor (beta chain) was picked up many times. This record belongs to a study of Graves' ophthalmopathy and Graves' hyperthyroidism. Trimming removed 5 bases at V and 0 bases at J, with 13 bases between. Germline V gene lookup returns CDR1 MDHEN and CDR2 SYDVKM. This CDR3 region has 15 residues. Amplification from RNA transcripts yielded the TCR beta CDR3 regions. First-round RT-PCR relied on HTBI primers, and a second-round multiplex PCR came next. From the multiplex PCR reads, TCRdb called clonotypes with MiXCR, one entry per CDR3 protein. Here the sample spans about 480,000 distinct CDR3 sequences, approximately 15% being singletons.

The TCR was taken from a woman in her thirties with Graves' ophthalmopathy. Specimen: blood. This chain joins TRBV28 and TRBJ1-2; D gene ambiguous. CDR3 amino acids: CASSLDPRTNYGYTF. CDR3 in DNA: TGTGCCAGCAGTCTGGACCCTAGGACTAACTATGGCTACACCTTC.